These 24 T cell receptor beta chains were sequenced from one sample in a study of immune cell composition in non-small cell lung cancer. This table comes from immunoSEQ multiplex PCR, and its TCRdb copy is limited to in-frame clones, with some not included. The repertoire holds some 13,000 clones, with around three quarters as singletons. What was sequenced was lung tumor tissue. The receptors stem from a human donor with non-small cell lung cancer.

The CDR3 DNA is TGTGCCAGCAGTTACTCGAGGAGTTTGGGCTACACCTTC. Encoded protein: CASSYSRSLGYTF. The chain is built from TRBV6-5 and TRBJ1-2; no clear D. V was shortened by 0 bases and J by 8 bases, with 10 bases between the two germline ends. The germline gives CDR1 MNHEY, CDR2 SVGAGI. The CDR3 is made up of 13 amino acids.

This clone occurred once. This sequence joins TRBV7-6 and TRBJ2-3; a possible D gene is TRBD1 (6 bases). This CDR3 has 14 amino acids. CDR1 is SGHVS, CDR2 FNYEAQ, per germline. V dropped 5 bases and J dropped 1 base, with 10 bases sitting between them. The CDR3 loop reads CASSNRVGTDTQYF. The DNA of the CDR3 is TGTGCCAGCAGCAACAGGGTTGGCACAGATACGCAGTATTTT.

This chain joins TRBV7-2 and TRBJ2-1, with 12 bases lining up with TRBD2. Germline V gene lookup returns CDR1 SGHTA and CDR2 FQGNSA. This CDR3 is 15 amino acids long. Trimming cost V 2 bases and J 10 bases; bases outside gene matches: 6. CDR3 in amino acids: CASSLLAGGPSEQFF. In nucleotides, the CDR3 is TGTGCCAGCAGCTTACTAGCGGGAGGGCCGTCCGAGCAGTTCTTC.

The CDR3 is CASSLARGRTTDTQYF. The CDR3 region has the DNA TGTGCCAGCAGCTTAGCGAGGGGGCGGACCACAGATACGCAGTATTTT. The chain recombines TRBV7-2 with TRBJ2-3; the match to TRBD1 covers 7 bases. The V gene's germline CDR1 is SGHTA and CDR2 FQGNSA. V shed 0 bases and J 2 bases; nucleotides not matched to a gene: 5. The CDR3 sequence is 16 residues long.

The chain links TRBV6-5 to TRBJ2-2, with a tentative D call TRBD1 (8 bases). Looked up from germline, CDR1 is MNHEY and CDR2 is SVGAGI. Trimming shortened V by 6 bases and J by 7 bases, and 15 bases separated the two germline ends. This CDR3 is 14 amino acids long. CDR3 in amino acids: CASRNRGGIGELFF. The CDR3 bases are TGTGCCAGCAGGAACAGGGGGGGGATCGGGGAGCTGTTTTTT.

The gene calls are TRBV30 and TRBJ1-3; TRBD1 agrees at 8 bases. The ends lost 0 bases at V and 4 bases at J; junction bases unmatched: 8. This CDR3 is 16 amino acids long. CDR1 is GTSNPN, CDR2 SVGIG, per germline (reference sequence). In DNA form, the CDR3 reads TGTGCCTGGAGTGTACCTAGGACAGGGAACGGAAACACCATATATTTT. Its protein product is CAWSVPRTGNGNTIYF. Based on the CDR3 plus reference TRBV30 and TRBJ1-3, the full variable domain is SQTIHQWPATLVQPVGSPLSLECTVEGTSNPNLYWYRQAAGRGLQLLFYSVGIGQISSEVPQNLSASRPQDRQFILSSKKLLLSDSGFYLCAWSVPRTGNGNTIYFGEGSWLTVV.

The V gene is TRBV12-5, the J gene TRBJ1-1; weak D call: TRBD1 (6 bases). This CDR3 region has 15 residues. The germline V and J ends were trimmed by 1 base and 4 bases, with 13 bases remaining between them. Per the germline V gene, CDR1 is LGHNT and CDR2 is FRNRAP. CDR3 DNA sequence: TGTGCTAGTGGTTTGGGGGCGCAGGGGAGCACTGAAGCTTTCTTT. Encoded protein: CASGLGAQGSTEAFF.

The rearrangement uses TRBV15 and TRBJ1-5; weak D call: TRBD1 (5 bases). The CDR3 has 14 residues. Between the trimmed V and J ends, which lost 6 bases and 4 bases, there was a span of 13 bases. Per the germline V gene, CDR1 is LNHNV and CDR2 is YYDKDF (reference sequence). The CDR3 DNA reads TGTGCCACCAGGGCTTTTGGGGGGAATCAGCCCCAGCATTTT. Translated, it gives CATRAFGGNQPQHF. Full variable domain (remainder filled in from reference TRBV15 and TRBJ1-5): DAMVIQNPRYQVTQFGKPVTLSCSQTLNHNVMYWYQQKSSQAPKLLFHYYDKDFNNEADTPDNFQSRRPNTSFCFLDIRSPGLGDTAMYLCATRAFGGNQPQHFGDGTRLSIL.

This rearrangement joins TRBV5-3 to TRBJ2-1; 12 bases are shared with TRBD2. TRBV5-3 is designated an ORF whose function remains uncertain. V lost 4 bases and J lost 4; bases outside the gene matches: 9. The CDR3 length is 17 residues. This chain's CDR3 is CARSTRLAGDGYNEQFF. DNA for the CDR3: TGTGCCAGAAGCACTCGACTAGCGGGAGATGGTTACAATGAGCAGTTCTTC.

The rearrangement uses TRBV2 and TRBJ2-2, with 9 bases fitting TRBD1. The germline CDR1 and CDR2 sequences are SNHLY and FYNNEI. V was pared by 4 bases and J by 7 bases, with 13 bases of the junction left unmatched. This CDR3 spans 17 amino acids. The CDR3 is CASSASGTGSIYGELFF. In DNA form, the CDR3 reads TGTGCCAGCAGTGCCTCCGGGACAGGGAGTATTTACGGGGAGCTGTTTTTT. Using reference TRBV2 and TRBJ2-2 for the parts outside the CDR3, the full variable domain is EPEVTQTPSHQVTQMGQEVILRCVPISNHLYFYWYRQILGQKVEFLVSFYNNEISEKSEIFDDQFSVERPDGSNFTLKIRSTKLEDSAMYFCASSASGTGSIYGELFFGEGSRLTVL.

This chain joins TRBV6-9 and TRBJ2-1; D may be TRBD2 (6 bases). Germline V gives CDR1 MNHGY, CDR2 SVAAGI. Trimming removed 6 bases from V and 4 bases from J, with 16 bases in between. The CDR3 is made up of 15 amino acids. The CDR3 nucleotides read TGTGCCAGCAGGGGTCTGGGCGGGGTTTACAATGAGCAGTTCTTC. Translating it yields CASRGLGGVYNEQFF.

This clone was recorded once. The chain couples TRBV7-8 to TRBJ1-4, with D uncertain. V shed 0 bases and J shed 7 bases, with 12 bases lying between them. This CDR3 comprises 15 residues. Looked up from germline, CDR1 is SGHVS and CDR2 is FQNEAQ. The CDR3 DNA reads TGTGCCAGCAGCTTAGCTCCAGGCAGAGTTGAAAAACTGTTTTTT. Translation gives CASSLAPGRVEKLFF.

The genes are TRBV7-2 and TRBJ2-5, with 7 nucleotides matching TRBD1. The ends lost 3 bases at V and 1 base at J; junction bases unmatched: 5. CDR3 size: 15 residues. Germline lookup yields CDR1 SGHTA and CDR2 FQGNSA. Written as DNA, the CDR3 is TGTGCCAGCAGCTTTCCCCAGGGGGTCCAAGAGACCCAGTACTTC. Amino acids: CASSFPQGVQETQYF.

By share, this clone ranks as medium-sized. The chain carries TRBV7-3 and TRBJ2-6; D is unresolved. The CDR3 is 15 residues long. Per germline, CDR1 SGHTA and CDR2 FQGTGA. V was shortened by 3 bases and J by 0 bases, with 6 bases between the two germline ends. CDR3 region: CASSLFLSGANVLTF. CDR3 sequence (DNA): TGTGCCAGCAGCTTGTTCCTCTCTGGGGCCAACGTCCTGACTTTC.

The chain combines TRBV4-3 with TRBJ2-2, with 10 bases that match TRBD1. CDR1 is LGHNA and CDR2 is YSLEER in the germline V gene. Trimming at V came to 3 bases and at J to 6 bases, leaving 1 base not matched to a gene. This CDR3 is built from 14 residues. DNA of the CDR3: TGCGCCAGCAGCCAGACAGGGGGCCCCGGGGAGCTGTTTTTT. Translating gives CASSQTGGPGELFF.

The rearrangement joins TRBV13 to TRBJ2-7, with a weak D call TRBD1 (5 bases). V gave up 4 bases and J gave up 5 bases, with 15 bases separating them. CDR1 is PRHDT, CDR2 FYEKMQ, per germline (reference sequence). CDR3 size: 14 residues. The CDR3 sequence is CASSWGQRVDEQYF. The CDR3 DNA reads TGTGCCAGCAGCTGGGGCCAGAGAGTTGACGAGCAGTACTTC.

The V gene is TRBV7-6, the J gene TRBJ2-1; 8 nucleotides line up with TRBD2. The germline V gene encodes CDR1 SGHVS and CDR2 FNYEAQ. The CDR3 is made up of 16 amino acids. The junction had 7 bases not matched to a gene; V was cut back by 2 bases and J by 4 bases. The CDR3 loop is CASSLSSSGSYNEQFF. As DNA, the CDR3 is TGTGCCAGCAGCTTATCATCTAGCGGGTCTTACAATGAGCAGTTCTTC. The full variable domain, in which reference TRBV7-6 and TRBJ2-1 provide the parts outside the CDR3, is GAGVSQSPRYKVTKRGQDVALRCDPISGHVSLYWYRQALGQGPEFLTYFNYEAQQDKSGLPNDRFSAERPEGSISTLTIQRTEQRDSAMYRCASSLSSSGSYNEQFFGPGTRLTVL.

The sample holds one count of this clone. The chain has TRBV5-4 and TRBJ1-5; unclear D gene. The CDR3 length is 16 residues. Germline V gene sequence: CDR1 SGHNT, CDR2 YYREEE (reference sequence). V was shortened by 4 bases and J by 2 bases, with 16 bases between the two germline ends. The chain's CDR3 is CASSLGPPAGNQPQHF. CDR3 DNA sequence: TGTGCCAGCAGCCTGGGCCCTCCTGCGGGCAATCAGCCCCAGCATTTT.

This clone has only one observation. The V call is TRBV18, the J call TRBJ2-7, with D possibly being TRBD2 (5 bases). Trimming left V 5 bases short and J 2 bases short, with 13 bases between. Looked up from germline, CDR1 is KGHSH and CDR2 is LQKENI. This CDR3 region has 14 residues. The CDR3 loop is CASSKDSGPYEQYF. The CDR3 DNA reads as TGTGCCAGCTCAAAGGACTCCGGGCCCTACGAGCAGTACTTC.

This clone showed up just a few times. The chain joins TRBV6-5 to TRBJ2-1; tentatively, D is TRBD2 (5 bases). This CDR3 region has 13 residues. V lost 4 bases and J 8 bases, leaving 12 bases between the germline ends. Germline loops: CDR1 MNHEY, CDR2 SVGAGI. The chain's CDR3 is CASSSWRVDEQFF. In DNA, the CDR3 is TGTGCCAGCAGTTCTTGGCGGGTAGATGAGCAGTTCTTC.

CDR3 sequence reads: CASSLIAGDTDTQYF. CDR3 nucleotide sequence: TGCGCCAGCAGCTTGATAGCGGGTGATACAGATACGCAGTATTTT. V usage is TRBV5-1 and J usage is TRBJ2-3; 7 bases map to TRBD2. J was trimmed by 3 bases and V by 1 base; bases with no gene match: 5. The CDR3 has 15 amino acids. From germline, CDR1 is SGHRS and CDR2 YFSETQ.

The V call is TRBV30, the J call TRBJ2-2; D might be TRBD2 (5 bases). CDR1 and CDR2 from the germline V gene are GTSNPN and SVGIG (reference sequence). The CDR3 is made up of 14 amino acids. The V end lost 3 bases, the J end lost 5 bases, and 13 bases lay between the germline ends. The CDR3 DNA follows: TGTGCCTGGAGGAGGCAGACGGGGACCGGGGAGCTGTTTTTT. It translates to CAWRRQTGTGELFF. The complete variable domain, with remaining parts taken from reference TRBV30 and TRBJ2-2, reads SQTIHQWPATLVQPVGSPLSLECTVEGTSNPNLYWYRQAAGRGLQLLFYSVGIGQISSEVPQNLSASRPQDRQFILSSKKLLLSDSGFYLCAWRRQTGTGELFFGEGSRLTVL.

The V call is TRBV27, the J call TRBJ2-5, with D possibly TRBD2 on 7 matching bases. Per the germline V gene, CDR1 is MNHEY and CDR2 is SMNVEV (reference sequence). V lost 6 bases and J lost 14, with 19 bases in between. CDR3 length: 12 residues. CDR3 DNA: TGTGCCAGCAGCCAAACAGGGACTAAGATCTACTTC. Translated: CASSQTGTKIYF.

The rearrangement joins TRBV7-2 to TRBJ2-1; the D gene is possibly TRBD2 (7 bases). The CDR3 length is 14 residues. Between the trimmed V and J ends, which lost 5 bases and 7 bases, there was a span of 15 bases. In germline, CDR1 is SGHTA, CDR2 FQGNSA. CDR3 sequence: CASSPRGGLNEQFF. The CDR3 DNA reads as TGTGCCAGCAGCCCGAGGGGGGGTCTGAATGAGCAGTTCTTC.